This TCR beta chain was found in a study of blood T cell repertoires in COVID-19 (dated by TCRdb to 2018 to 2020). Regarding the complete study: Samples covering the acute and convalescent phases of COVID-19 were provided by collaborators in the United States, Italy and Spain. The material from the prospective study consisted of cDNA or gDNA derived from T cells, B-cell-depleted T cells, or PBMCs. The dataset comprised deeply sampled blood TCRbeta repertoires from subjects exposed to, actively infected with, or recovered from COVID-19. A freely available public database, intended as a resource for researchers studying the immune response to SARS-CoV-2, is where the repertoires were released. Samples were obtained from the ongoing ImmuneRACE study (first 160 participants) and from approximately 1,200 subjects provided by 6 global collaborators. Sample metadata almost always included a de-identified subject ID, COVID-19 status, age in years and sex. Where HLA class I and class II types were available, the types were taken from metadata supplied by the sample provider, not from assay-based typing.

On this clone itself: This clone's antigen is unknown. No quality values exist for individual bases; no much larger clone is one base distant.

TCRbeta CDR3 regions were amplified from genomic DNA using the immunoSEQ Assay, a bias-controlled multiplex PCR. The source study handled its data this way. The number of nucleated cells in each sample was estimated by amplification of reference gene primers within the assay. To quantify the absolute abundance of each unique TCRbeta CDR3 rearrangement, sequence reads were collapsed and filtered. For each sample, productive Simpson clonality was calculated as the square root of Simpson's diversity index over productive rearrangements. TCRdb's version of the immuneACCESS table is confined to in-frame rearrangements and falls short of the full clone set. An unresolved V gene accounts for under half of the shortfall where checked; the remainder is of unknown origin. The V and J calls and the clone size are those of that table, but D and trimming were determined from the DNA. This sample is represented by about 68,000 clones; 90% to 95% of them were singletons. The ten largest account for around 7.3% of the sample.

CDR1 and CDR2 (MNHEY, SVGAGI) derive from the germline V gene. The CDR3 runs 16 amino acids, cysteine and phenylalanine included. The read is trimmed to its CDR3 DNA, 48 bases read in frame from base 1. Trimming at the junction amounts to 2 bases on V and 6 bases on J, and the germline ends lie 16 bases apart. The research as a whole found: Clinical and demographic metadata were provided uncurated, with the amount varying by source and participant.

In Seattle, one collaborating source enrolled patients while the infection was active and tracked those patients longitudinally over the course of disease. Each collaborating institution followed its own protocols to collect whole blood in K2EDTA tubes. For TCRbeta analysis, collaborators shipped samples in one of three forms: frozen whole blood, isolated PBMCs, or DNA extracted from either of those sample types. This receptor was identified in a man in his forties or fifties with COVID-19, enrolled during active disease. Recombination joined TRBV6-5 with TRBJ2-2; TRBD1 is perhaps the D gene, given 6 matching bases. Sequenced: peripheral blood. CDR3 sequence: CASSYGGSYTPGELFF. The nucleotide sequence is given as TGTGCCAGCAGTTACGGGGGCAGCTATACCCCCGGGGAGCTGTTTTTT.